This T cell receptor beta chain emerged from a study of molecular identifiers for immune sequencing clone quantification. To note about this clonotype: As the CDR3 is not closed by the conserved phenylalanine or tryptophan, this likely results from a read error.

The V gene's germline CDR1 is MNHEY and CDR2 SVGAGI. The length of the CDR3 is 20 residues. Via MiXCR, TCRdb re-called the PCR reads, giving one row per CDR3 protein. This table holds 40,000 to 50,000 distinct CDR3 sequences, less than 20% found once. This TCR was recovered from a human donor in good health. Some libraries in this study had Jurkat cell RNA spiked in. The sequencing sample was made of naive CD8+ T cells from blood, with Jurkat cell RNA spiked in. Subset here: FACS-sorted CD8+CD4-CCR7+CD45RA+ naive T cells. This chain links TRBV6-5 with TRBJ1-5; D call uncertain. The CDR3 loop is CASSYYATLIVMNSNRPQHS. CDR3 DNA sequence: TGTGCCAGCAGTTACTACGCGACTCTCATAGTAATGAATAGCAATCGGCCCCAGCATTCT.